Below are 32 T cell receptor beta chains sequenced from a single sample in a study of blood T cell repertoires in COVID-19. Assay used: immunoSEQ multiplex PCR; TCRdb lists only in-frame clones, some missing. Of 190,000 or so clones listed, 85% are singletons. Sequences were obtained from PBMCs or T cells enriched from blood (not recorded which). Receptors were obtained from a man aged 40-50 years who had recovered from COVID-19.

J is TRBJ2-7 and V is TRBV5-1; TRBD1 is a possible D gene (5 bases). Germline V gene data show CDR1 as SGHRS and CDR2 as YFSETQ. The CDR3 is 11 amino acids. With 9 bases removed from V and 7 bases from J, the gap between germline ends came to 14 bases. The DNA for the CDR3 is TGCGCCAAACTTTCAGGGCGTGAGCAGTACTTC. Protein sequence: CAKLSGREQYF.

This chain uses TRBV4-1 with TRBJ2-1; a weak D match, TRBD2 (5 bases). The germline CDR1 and CDR2 sequences are MGHRA and YSYEKL. This CDR3 region has 12 residues. V was clipped by 4 bases and J by 7 bases, with 8 bases between them. The CDR3 loop is CASSPPGNEQFF. The CDR3 nucleotides are TGCGCCAGCAGCCCGCCGGGGAATGAGCAGTTCTTC.

The chain joins TRBV4-1 to TRBJ1-5, with D uncertain. Between the trimmed V and J ends, which lost 0 bases and 1 base, there was a span of 7 bases. Germline CDR1 MGHRA, CDR2 YSYEKL. The CDR3 covers 15 residues. Here the CDR3 DNA reads TGCGCCAGCAGCCAAGAACCCAGGAGCAATCAGCCCCAGCATTTT. This codes for CASSQEPRSNQPQHF.

The V call is TRBV30, the J call TRBJ1-4, with TRBD1 matching 7 bases. Trimming cost V 3 bases and J 6 bases; bases outside gene matches: 4. Germline V lookup: CDR1 GTSNPN, CDR2 SVGIG (reference sequence). This CDR3 region has 13 residues. The CDR3: CAWRRDRYEKLFF. The DNA of the CDR3 is TGTGCCTGGAGACGGGACAGATATGAAAAACTGTTTTTT.

The chain combines TRBV9 with TRBJ2-1, with 11 nucleotides matching TRBD2. Germline assignment: CDR1 SGDLS and CDR2 YYNGEE. The CDR3 loop spans 15 amino acids. V lost 3 bases and J lost 4; bases outside the gene matches: 3. The CDR3 region has the DNA TGTGCCAGCAGCGATAGCGGGAGGGGTTACAATGAGCAGTTCTTC. As protein: CASSDSGRGYNEQFF.

The chain employs TRBV21-1 and TRBJ1-5. TRBV21-1 has pseudogene status. This CDR3 is built from 11 residues. The CDR3 DNA sequence: TGTGCCAGCCCATACCGGGGGGCCCAGCATTTT. This gives the protein CASPYRGAQHF.

This rearrangement joins TRBV9 to TRBJ2-7; 8 bases are shared with TRBD1. V lost 0 bases, J lost 2 bases, and 4 bases stayed unmatched. The CDR3 has 15 residues. From germline, CDR1 is SGDLS and CDR2 YYNGEE. Here the CDR3 reads CASSVGGQGTYEQYF. DNA for the CDR3: TGTGCCAGCAGCGTAGGCGGACAGGGAACCTACGAGCAGTACTTC.

The V and J genes are TRBV2 and TRBJ2-2; 7 bases map to TRBD2. This CDR3 spans 15 amino acids. Germline CDR1 reads SNHLY; CDR2 reads FYNNEI. With 11 bases clipped from V and 8 bases from J, the junction kept 17 bases outside the gene matches. The chain's CDR3 is CASEGGREGHGELFF. CDR3 bases: TGTGCCTCCGAGGGCGGAAGGGAGGGCCATGGGGAGCTGTTTTTT.

This clone occurred many times. The V call is TRBV4-1, the J call TRBJ2-2; D possibly corresponds to TRBD1 (6 bases). This CDR3 is built from 16 residues. CDR1 and CDR2 (germline): MGHRA, YSYEKL. Between the trimmed V and J ends, which lost 5 bases and 0 bases, there was a span of 13 bases. The CDR3 nucleotides are TGCGCCAGCAGCTTGATGACAGGAGCGAACACCGGGGAGCTGTTTTTT. Its protein is CASSLMTGANTGELFF.

The chain has TRBV9 and TRBJ2-5, with 8 bases identical to TRBD1. The V gene's germline CDR1 is SGDLS and CDR2 YYNGEE. CDR3 size: 16 residues. Germline trimming cut 0 bases from V and 1 base from J; bases unmatched to any gene: 5. This chain's CDR3 is CASSVGLTGVQETQYF. The CDR3 nucleotides read TGTGCCAGCAGCGTAGGTTTGACAGGGGTCCAAGAGACCCAGTACTTC.

This chain links TRBV5-5 with TRBJ1-4; D remains unclear. The CDR3 sequence is 13 residues long. Germline V CDR1 and CDR2: SGHKS, YYEKEE (reference sequence). V gave up 1 base and J gave up 12 bases, with 13 bases separating them. The CDR3 is CASSLTSDFELFF. In nucleotides, the CDR3 is TGTGCCAGCAGCTTGACTTCCGATTTTGAACTGTTTTTT.

This sequence joins TRBV27 and TRBJ2-7, with D uncertain. Germline CDR1 MNHEY, CDR2 SMNVEV (reference sequence). V was pared by 9 bases and J by 4 bases, with 16 bases between. CDR3 length: 13 amino acids. The CDR3 is CASSVEVGYEQYF. The CDR3 DNA sequence: TGTGCCAGTTCAGTCGAGGTTGGGTACGAGCAGTACTTC.

The V gene is TRBV5-6, the J gene TRBJ2-7, with D hard to call. Germline V gene data show CDR1 as SGHDT and CDR2 as YYEEEE. The V end lost 2 bases, the J end lost 1 base, and 7 bases lay between the germline ends. This CDR3 comprises 13 residues. DNA of the CDR3: TGTGCCAGCAGCTTCAGAGGTTCCTACGAGCAGTACTTC. As protein: CASSFRGSYEQYF.

Only a few counts were recorded for this clone. The V and J genes are TRBV14 and TRBJ2-7; 8 positions match TRBD1. The germline V gene encodes CDR1 SGHDN and CDR2 FVKESK. J lost 0 bases, V lost 1 base, and 8 bases had no gene match. This CDR3 is built from 17 residues. The CDR3 loop reads CASSQADQGADSYEQYF. Here the CDR3 DNA reads TGTGCCAGCAGCCAAGCGGATCAGGGGGCAGACTCCTACGAGCAGTACTTC. Full variable domain (outside the CDR3, taken from reference TRBV14 and TRBJ2-7): EAGVTQFPSHSVIEKGQTVTLRCDPISGHDNLYWYRRVMGKEIKFLLHFVKESKQDESGMPNNRFLAERTGGTYSTLKVQPAELEDSGVYFCASSQADQGADSYEQYFGPGTRLTVT.

The chain has TRBV6-5 and TRBJ1-1; D gene ambiguous. This CDR3 contains 14 residues. The V end lost 0 bases, the J end lost 5 bases, and 10 bases lay between the germline ends. CDR1 and CDR2 (germline): MNHEY, SVGAGI. The CDR3 bases are TGTGCCAGCAGTTACTCGCGGCGGAAGACTGAAGCTTTCTTT. Translation gives CASSYSRRKTEAFF.

This chain links TRBV18 with TRBJ1-3; 7 nucleotides align to TRBD1. Germline V gives CDR1 KGHSH, CDR2 LQKENI. With V trimmed by 3 bases and J by 2 bases, 4 bases remained unmatched. This CDR3 has 15 residues. The CDR3 DNA sequence: TGTGCCAGCTCACCGCAGACAGGGACTGGAAACACCATATATTTT. It translates to CASSPQTGTGNTIYF.

This clone turned up a few times. The chain carries TRBV9 and TRBJ1-1; the match to TRBD1 covers 8 bases. The V and J ends lost 4 bases and 4 bases, in that order; junction bases with no gene match: 9. The CDR3 loop spans 15 amino acids. Per germline, CDR1 SGDLS and CDR2 YYNGEE. CDR3 sequence (DNA): TGTGCCAGCAGCCCTCGTGACAGGGGAGCCACTGAAGCTTTCTTT. Translating gives CASSPRDRGATEAFF.

This chain uses TRBV6-5 with TRBJ2-3, with TRBD1 matching 9 bases. The CDR3 loop spans 15 amino acids. Losses at the gene ends were 7 bases for V and 1 base for J; bases not matched to a gene: 6. The germline CDR1 and CDR2 sequences are MNHEY and SVGAGI. The CDR3 reads CASNRQGGRTDTQYF. The CDR3 nucleotides are TGTGCCAGCAATCGACAGGGGGGGCGCACAGATACGCAGTATTTT.

J is TRBJ2-7 and V is TRBV2; 11 positions match TRBD1. The CDR3 extends over 14 amino acids. Looked up from germline, CDR1 is SNHLY and CDR2 is FYNNEI. With V trimmed by 4 bases and J by 3 bases, 2 bases remained unmatched. In DNA form, the CDR3 reads TGTGCCAGCAGTGTGGGACAGGGGGTCTACGAGCAGTACTTC. It is translated as CASSVGQGVYEQYF. Variable domain in full (rest from reference TRBV2 and TRBJ2-7): EPEVTQTPSHQVTQMGQEVILRCVPISNHLYFYWYRQILGQKVEFLVSFYNNEISEKSEIFDDQFSVERPDGSNFTLKIRSTKLEDSAMYFCASSVGQGVYEQYFGPGTRLTVT.

The chain is built from TRBV20-1 and TRBJ2-7, with D uncertain. The V end lost 3 bases, the J end lost 0 bases, and 12 bases lay between the germline ends. This CDR3 contains 14 residues. The germline CDR1 and CDR2 sequences are DFQATT and SNEGSKA (reference sequence). The CDR3: CSASDRYSSYEQYF. Written as DNA, the CDR3 is TGCAGTGCTAGTGACCGCTATAGCTCCTACGAGCAGTACTTC.

CDR3 DNA: TGTGCCAGCAGCTACGCTCTCGGGACAGGCTATGGCTACACCTTC. It translates to CASSYALGTGYGYTF. The V call is TRBV9, the J call TRBJ1-2; 8 bases map to TRBD1. V lost 4 bases to trimming and J lost 4 bases; unmatched junction nucleotides: 9. CDR3 length: 15 amino acids. Germline V CDR1 and CDR2: SGDLS, YYNGEE.

The chain joins TRBV12-5 to TRBJ2-5; the match to TRBD2 covers 10 bases. V lost 5 bases and J lost 3; bases outside the gene matches: 3. Germline CDR1 is LGHNT and CDR2 is FRNRAP. CDR3 length equals 14 residues. CDR3 in DNA: TGTGCTAGTGGTCCCCTAGCGGGAGAAGAGACCCAGTACTTC. It translates to CASGPLAGEETQYF.

CDR3 in DNA: TGTGCCTGGAGTGTATACCGCTTGCCCCTTAGCTATGGCTACACCTTC. Its protein product is CAWSVYRLPLSYGYTF. V is TRBV30 and J is TRBJ1-2, with D unclear. The CDR3 consists of 16 residues. V lost 0 bases and J lost 4, with 18 bases in between. In germline, CDR1 is GTSNPN, CDR2 SVGIG (reference sequence).

This sequence joins TRBV28 and TRBJ1-5; D not resolved. V dropped 3 bases and J dropped 6 bases, with 12 bases sitting between them. Germline CDR1 and CDR2: MDHEN and SYDVKM. The CDR3 loop spans 14 amino acids. DNA of the CDR3: TGTGCCAGCAGTTTTCATGGTACGGTTCAGCCCCAGCATTTT. Encoded protein: CASSFHGTVQPQHF.

V usage is TRBV4-1 and J usage is TRBJ1-2; 7 bases are a match to TRBD1. In germline, CDR1 is MGHRA, CDR2 YSYEKL. V lost 4 bases and J lost 8; bases outside the gene matches: 7. This CDR3 comprises 13 residues. CDR3 nucleotide sequence: TGCGCCAGCAGCCCATCCAGGGGGAACGGCTACACCTTC. Encoded protein: CASSPSRGNGYTF.

The rearrangement links TRBV28 to TRBJ1-1; 7 nucleotides line up with TRBD1. The ends lost 5 bases at V and 5 bases at J; junction bases unmatched: 8. Germline CDR1 MDHEN, CDR2 SYDVKM. The CDR3 has 14 amino acids. The CDR3 reads CASSITGVVTEAFF. CDR3 in DNA: TGTGCCAGCAGTATAACAGGGGTTGTAACTGAAGCTTTCTTT. Filled out from reference TRBV28 and TRBJ1-1, the complete variable domain reads DVKVTQSSRYLVKRTGEKVFLECVQDMDHENMFWYRQDPGLGLRLIYFSYDVKMKEKGDIPEGYSVSREKKERFSLILESASTNQTSMYLCASSITGVVTEAFFGQGTRLTVV.

The V and J genes are TRBV7-9 and TRBJ2-1; D is possibly TRBD1 (5 bases). V was pared by 2 bases and J by 3 bases, with 14 bases between. This CDR3 spans 16 amino acids. CDR1 SEHNR and CDR2 FQNEAQ come from the germline V gene (reference sequence). Here the CDR3 DNA reads TGTGCCAGCAGCTTACCGCGTCTACAGGACTACAATGAGCAGTTCTTC. Protein: CASSLPRLQDYNEQFF.

V gene TRBV12-5 combines with J gene TRBJ2-7; 11 bases are shared with TRBD1. The CDR3 length is 15 residues. From germline, CDR1 is LGHNT and CDR2 FRNRAP. V shed 7 bases and J 3 bases; nucleotides not matched to a gene: 8. The CDR3 here is CASAWGQGDHYEQYF. The CDR3 DNA sequence: TGTGCTAGTGCCTGGGGACAGGGGGACCACTACGAGCAGTACTTC.

The chain uses TRBV21-1 and TRBJ2-7; the tabulated D call, TRBD2, remains unverified against the DNA. TRBV21-1 is a known pseudogene. The CDR3 contains 17 residues. The DNA of the CDR3 is TGTGCCAGCAGCAAAGCGCGGGTCGGCCCCGTGAGGCACGAGCAGTACTTC. The encoded protein is CASSKARVGPVRHEQYF.

This sequence joins TRBV28 and TRBJ2-1, with 8 bases fitting TRBD2. This CDR3 region has 16 residues. Germline V gene lookup returns CDR1 MDHEN and CDR2 SYDVKM. V lost 5 bases to trimming and J lost 5 bases; unmatched junction nucleotides: 11. The CDR3 region is CASSPGGADTNNEQFF. The DNA for the CDR3 is TGTGCCAGCAGTCCCGGGGGGGCGGACACCAACAATGAGCAGTTCTTC.

The V and J genes are TRBV6-5 and TRBJ1-1; D is perhaps TRBD1 (6 bases). V gave up 5 bases and J gave up 2 bases, with 15 bases separating them. The germline CDR1 and CDR2 sequences are MNHEY and SVGAGI. The CDR3 has 15 residues. In DNA, the CDR3 is TGTGCCAGCAGTCACCCGGAACAGGGAAACACTGAAGCTTTCTTT. Protein sequence: CASSHPEQGNTEAFF.

The chain combines TRBV5-1 with TRBJ1-1; D remains ambiguous. This CDR3 contains 16 residues. V was cut by 0 bases and J by 4 bases, with 16 bases left in between. Germline CDR1 reads SGHRS; CDR2 reads YFSETQ. The CDR3 region has the DNA TGCGCCAGCAGCTTGGGAGGGAAGATCAAGGGCACTGAAGCTTTCTTT. Translating it yields CASSLGGKIKGTEAFF.